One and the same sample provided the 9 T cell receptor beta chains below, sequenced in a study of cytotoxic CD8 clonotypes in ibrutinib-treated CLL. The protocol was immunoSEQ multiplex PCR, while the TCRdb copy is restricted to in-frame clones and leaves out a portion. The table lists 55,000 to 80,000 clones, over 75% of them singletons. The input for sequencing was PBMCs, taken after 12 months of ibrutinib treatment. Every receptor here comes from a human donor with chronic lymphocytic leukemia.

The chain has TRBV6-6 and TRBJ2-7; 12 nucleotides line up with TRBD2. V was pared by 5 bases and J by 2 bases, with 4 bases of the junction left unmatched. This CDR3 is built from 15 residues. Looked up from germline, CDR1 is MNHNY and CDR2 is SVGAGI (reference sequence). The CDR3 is CASSARLAGAYEQYF. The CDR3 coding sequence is TGTGCCAGCAGTGCTAGACTAGCGGGAGCCTACGAGCAGTACTTC.

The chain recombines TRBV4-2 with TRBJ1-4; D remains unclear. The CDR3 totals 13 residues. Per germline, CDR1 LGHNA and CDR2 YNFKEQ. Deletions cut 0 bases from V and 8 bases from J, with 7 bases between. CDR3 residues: CASSQDFGEKLFF. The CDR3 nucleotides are TGTGCCAGCAGCCAAGATTTTGGGGAAAAACTGTTTTTT.

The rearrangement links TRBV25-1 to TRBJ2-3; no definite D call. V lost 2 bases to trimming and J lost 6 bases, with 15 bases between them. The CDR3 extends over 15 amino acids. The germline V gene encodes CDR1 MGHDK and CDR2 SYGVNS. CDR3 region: CASSELGRRGDTQYF. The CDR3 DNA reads TGTGCCAGCAGTGAACTTGGGCGGCGTGGCGATACGCAGTATTTT.

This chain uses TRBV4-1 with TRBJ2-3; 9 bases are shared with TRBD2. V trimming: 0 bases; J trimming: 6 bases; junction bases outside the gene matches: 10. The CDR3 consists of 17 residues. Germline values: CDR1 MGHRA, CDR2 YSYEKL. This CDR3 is CASSQEWTAGGGDTQYF. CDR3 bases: TGCGCCAGCAGCCAAGAGTGGACAGCGGGAGGTGGGGATACGCAGTATTTT.

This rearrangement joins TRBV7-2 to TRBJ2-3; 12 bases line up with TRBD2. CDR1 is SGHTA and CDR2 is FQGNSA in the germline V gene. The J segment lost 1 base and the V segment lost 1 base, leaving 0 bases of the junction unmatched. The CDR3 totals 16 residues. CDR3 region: CASSLGLAGGTDTQYF. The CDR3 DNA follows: TGTGCCAGCAGCTTAGGACTAGCGGGGGGCACAGATACGCAGTATTTT.

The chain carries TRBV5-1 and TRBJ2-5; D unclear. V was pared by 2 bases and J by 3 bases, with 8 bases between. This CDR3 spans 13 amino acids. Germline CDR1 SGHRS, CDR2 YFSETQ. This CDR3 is CASSFVIEETQYF. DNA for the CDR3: TGCGCCAGCAGCTTCGTTATAGAAGAGACCCAGTACTTC.

CDR3 nucleotide sequence: TGTGCCAGCAGCTCGGACGGATATCGCACAGATACGCAGTATTTT. It encodes CASSSDGYRTDTQYF. J is TRBJ2-3 and V is TRBV7-3; D remains unclear. Germline CDR1 and CDR2: SGHTA and FQGTGA. V was pared by 4 bases and J by 1 base, with 12 bases between. The CDR3 is 15 amino acids.

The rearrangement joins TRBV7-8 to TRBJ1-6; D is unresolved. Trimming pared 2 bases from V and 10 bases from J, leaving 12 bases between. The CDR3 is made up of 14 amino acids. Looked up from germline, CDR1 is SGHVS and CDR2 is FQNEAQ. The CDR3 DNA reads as TGTGCCAGCAGCTTAAGGCAGGACGAATCACCCCTCCACTTT. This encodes CASSLRQDESPLHF.

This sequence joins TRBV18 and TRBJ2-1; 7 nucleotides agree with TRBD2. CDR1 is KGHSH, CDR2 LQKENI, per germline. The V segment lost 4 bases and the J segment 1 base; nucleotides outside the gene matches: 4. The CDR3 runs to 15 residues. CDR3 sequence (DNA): TGTGCCAGCTCACGGGACTATTTATCCTACAATGAGCAGTTCTTC. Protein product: CASSRDYLSYNEQFF.